The 21 T cell receptor beta chains presented below share a single source sample, sequenced in a study of blood T cell repertoires in COVID-19. Assay used: immunoSEQ multiplex PCR; TCRdb lists only in-frame clones, some missing. The top ten hold approximately 4.3% of the sample, which has a few hundred thousand clones, about 86% seen once. The sequenced material came from PBMCs or T cells enriched from blood (not recorded which). The receptors here all came from a man under 40 with acute COVID-19.

This chain connects TRBV7-6 to TRBJ2-3, with 11 bases matching TRBD2. Trimming cost V 2 bases and J 6 bases; bases outside gene matches: 10. CDR3 length: 17 residues. CDR1 and CDR2 from the germline V gene are SGHVS and FNYEAQ. The CDR3 loop is CASSLRLAGGYFDTQYF. CDR3 in DNA: TGTGCCAGCAGCTTAAGGCTAGCGGGGGGTTACTTCGATACGCAGTATTTT.

This clone was seen only once. Other DNA sequences in the sample encode the same CDR3. The rearrangement uses TRBV12-3 or TRBV12-4 and TRBJ1-2, with a tentative D call TRBD1 (5 bases). Trimming removed 3 bases from V and 7 bases from J, with 12 bases in between. CDR3 length: 13 amino acids. The CDR3 nucleotides read TGTGCCAGCAGTTTTGGGCAGGGCGGTGGCTACACCTTC. As protein: CASSFGQGGGYTF.

V and J are TRBV10-3 and TRBJ2-6; TRBD1 matches 7 bases. Germline V gene lookup returns CDR1 ENHRY and CDR2 SYGVKD. The CDR3 spans 15 residues. The trim removed 5 bases at V and 4 bases at J, leaving 5 bases unmatched. The CDR3 DNA reads as TGTGCCATCAGTAAAGGGGGCGCCGGGGCCAACGTCCTGACTTTC. Amino acid sequence: CAISKGGAGANVLTF.

This chain joins TRBV18 and TRBJ1-4, with a tentative D call TRBD1 (6 bases). CDR1 and CDR2 from the germline V gene are KGHSH and LQKENI. The V end was cut by 3 bases, the J end by 4 bases, with 9 bases between. The CDR3 contains 14 residues. The CDR3 bases are TGTGCCAGCTCACCGACAGGATTTAATGAAAAACTGTTTTTT. Translating gives CASSPTGFNEKLFF.

This clone was observed a handful of times. The gene calls are TRBV28 and TRBJ1-5; D uncertain. This CDR3 spans 14 amino acids. CDR1 is MDHEN, CDR2 SYDVKM, per germline. The V gene lost 7 bases and the J gene lost 6 bases, with 16 bases spanning the gap. The CDR3 nucleotides are TGTGCCAGCACCCTTGTCCAATCGAGTCAGCCCCAGCATTTT. This encodes CASTLVQSSQPQHF.

This clone has only one observation. V and J are TRBV6-4 and TRBJ2-3; 7 bases are shared with TRBD1. CDR1 is MRHNA and CDR2 is SNTAGT in the germline V gene. The trim removed 3 bases at V and 4 bases at J, leaving 7 bases unmatched. The CDR3 is made up of 15 amino acids. CDR3 region: CASSEQGMKADTQYF. In nucleotides, the CDR3 is TGTGCCAGCAGTGAACAGGGGATGAAGGCAGATACGCAGTATTTT.

The genes are TRBV19 and TRBJ2-5; 10 bases agree with TRBD2. V trimming: 10 bases; J trimming: 7 bases; junction bases outside the gene matches: 18. Germline V gene lookup returns CDR1 LNHDA and CDR2 SQIVND (reference sequence). The CDR3 totals 16 residues. CDR3: CATTGWKAGGPWTQYF. CDR3 in DNA: TGTGCCACTACCGGTTGGAAAGCGGGGGGGCCTTGGACCCAGTACTTC.

V and J are TRBV5-4 and TRBJ2-1, with D perhaps matching TRBD1 (5 bases). V lost 1 base to trimming and J lost 9 bases, with 14 bases between them. CDR1 is SGHNT and CDR2 is YYREEE in the germline V gene (reference sequence). The CDR3 contains 14 residues. The CDR3: CASSLSGAPGEQFF. CDR3 nucleotide sequence: TGTGCCAGCAGCTTGTCTGGGGCCCCCGGTGAGCAGTTCTTC.

This chain links TRBV10-1 with TRBJ2-1; TRBD1 aligns across 10 bases. V was pared by 2 bases and J by 9 bases, with 7 bases of the junction left unmatched. This CDR3 is 15 amino acids long. In germline, CDR1 is WNHNN, CDR2 SYGVQD (reference sequence). For the CDR3, the DNA is TGCGCCAGCAGTGAGGCCGGGACAGGGGTTGGTGAGCAGTTCTTC. It yields the protein CASSEAGTGVGEQFF.

The chain has TRBV28 and TRBJ2-2; 9 nucleotides match TRBD1. V shed 5 bases, J shed 0 bases, and the junction held 10 bases outside the gene matches. There are 18 residues in the CDR3. Germline lookup yields CDR1 MDHEN and CDR2 SYDVKM. The CDR3 is CASSAGTGLTTNTGELFF. CDR3 nucleotide sequence: TGTGCCAGCAGTGCGGGGACAGGGCTGACAACGAACACCGGGGAGCTGTTTTTT.

This clone was detected a few times. The gene calls are TRBV7-3 and TRBJ2-4, with D perhaps matching TRBD1 (6 bases). This CDR3 has 16 amino acids. V lost 5 bases and J 3 bases, leaving 17 bases between the germline ends. CDR1 and CDR2 from the germline V gene are SGHTA and FQGTGA. In DNA, the CDR3 is TGTGCCAGCAGCGTACAGGGATTTAGTGGCAAAAACATTCAGTACTTC. It yields the protein CASSVQGFSGKNIQYF.

The V gene is TRBV7-6, the J gene TRBJ2-1; TRBD2 matches at 7 bases. Trimming removed 1 base from V and 4 bases from J; junction bases left unmatched: 10. Per germline, CDR1 SGHVS and CDR2 FNYEAQ. This CDR3 comprises 17 residues. CDR3 sequence (DNA): TGTGCCAGCAGCTTAGAACGGGGGGATCTGAGTTACAATGAGCAGTTCTTC. Its translation is CASSLERGDLSYNEQFF.

CDR3 coding DNA: TGTGCCAGCACCCAGGCAAACACCATATATTTT. Protein product: CASTQANTIYF. V and J are TRBV25-1 and TRBJ1-3; D ambiguous. Germline CDR1 MGHDK, CDR2 SYGVNS. The CDR3 consists of 11 residues. V was pared by 7 bases and J by 6 bases, with 7 bases between.

The chain is built from TRBV4-3 and TRBJ2-7, with TRBD2 as a possible D gene (6 bases). The CDR3 is 15 amino acids. Germline V gene sequence: CDR1 LGHNA, CDR2 YSLEER. Trimming took 3 bases from V and 2 from J, leaving 14 bases between them. CDR3 loop: CASSHPGTRTYEQYV. The DNA of the CDR3 is TGCGCCAGCAGCCACCCCGGGACTCGGACCTACGAGCAGTACGTC.

The V gene is TRBV2, the J gene TRBJ2-1; 11 nucleotides line up with TRBD1. Germline-derived CDR1 and CDR2 are SNHLY and FYNNEI. The CDR3 is 13 amino acids. J gave up 12 bases and V 10 bases, and 11 bases lay outside the gene matches. CDR3 DNA: TGTGCCATCGGACAGGGGGCGGACGGCCGGCAGTTCTTC. Its protein product is CAIGQGADGRQFF.

The V gene is TRBV5-5, the J gene TRBJ1-5, with D perhaps matching TRBD1 (5 bases). The CDR3 has 16 amino acids. V was shortened by 0 bases and J by 0 bases, with 10 bases between the two germline ends. Germline CDR1 reads SGHKS; CDR2 reads YYEKEE (reference sequence). Here the CDR3 DNA reads TGTGCCAGCAGCTTGGCGGGGGTGGGTAGCAATCAGCCCCAGCATTTT. Translating gives CASSLAGVGSNQPQHF.

The chain has TRBV4-2 and TRBJ1-6, with a tentative D call TRBD1 (6 bases). Trimming removed 1 base from V and 10 bases from J, with 20 bases in between. The CDR3 extends over 17 amino acids. Per the germline V gene, CDR1 is LGHNA and CDR2 is YNFKEQ. The CDR3 protein is CASSQVGLGRGESPLHF. In DNA, the CDR3 is TGTGCCAGCAGCCAAGTCGGTCTGGGCAGGGGTGAATCACCCCTCCACTTT.

DNA for the CDR3: TGTGCCAGCAGCGTAAGGGCAGGGGAAGCTTTCTTT. Protein product: CASSVRAGEAFF. The V and J genes are TRBV9 and TRBJ1-1, with D perhaps matching TRBD1 (5 bases). The CDR3 is 12 amino acids. CDR1 SGDLS and CDR2 YYNGEE come from the germline V gene. The V gene lost 1 base and the J gene lost 8 bases, with 9 bases spanning the gap. Variable domain in full (rest from reference TRBV9 and TRBJ1-1): DSGVTQTPKHLITATGQRVTLRCSPRSGDLSVYWYQQSLDQGLQFLIQYYNGEERAKGNILERFSAQQFPDLHSELNLSSLELGDSALYFCASSVRAGEAFFGQGTRLTVV.

The CDR3 coding sequence is TGTGCCAGCAGCGTAGGCCAGCGGGGGGTCGGGGAGCTGTTTTTT. The encoded protein is CASSVGQRGVGELFF. The rearrangement uses TRBV9 and TRBJ2-2, with 9 bases fitting TRBD2. This CDR3 comprises 15 residues. Germline CDR1 SGDLS, CDR2 YYNGEE. Trimming removed 0 bases from V and 7 bases from J; junction bases left unmatched: 4.

CDR3 loop: CASSFWASETLTDTQYF. CDR3 nucleotide sequence: TGTGCCAGCAGCTTTTGGGCTAGCGAGACCCTCACAGATACGCAGTATTTT. This rearrangement joins TRBV7-2 to TRBJ2-3; D perhaps matches TRBD2 (6 bases). In germline, CDR1 is SGHTA, CDR2 FQGNSA. Trimming left V 3 bases short and J 2 bases short, with 18 bases between. The CDR3 is 17 amino acids.

This rearrangement joins TRBV18 to TRBJ1-1, with TRBD1 matching over 7 bases. The germline V gene encodes CDR1 KGHSH and CDR2 LQKENI. V shed 3 bases and J 3 bases; nucleotides not matched to a gene: 4. The CDR3 spans 14 residues. CDR3 sequence (DNA): TGTGCCAGCTCACCGACAGGGTGGGACACTGAAGCTTTCTTT. Translated, it gives CASSPTGWDTEAFF. Supplemented by reference TRBV18 and TRBJ1-1, the full variable domain reads NAGVMQNPRHLVRRRGQEARLRCSPMKGHSHVYWYRQLPEEGLKFMVYLQKENIIDESGMPKERFSAEFPKEGPSILRIQQVVRGDSAAYFCASSPTGWDTEAFFGQGTRLTVV.